Shown below are 21 T cell receptor beta chains from a single sample sequenced in a study of blood T cell repertoires in COVID-19. Repertoires were generated with immunoSEQ multiplex PCR, while TCRdb's copy carries only in-frame clones and drops some. The sample has 200,000 to 300,000 clones; about nine tenths are singletons. The sequenced sample was PBMCs or T cells enriched from blood (not recorded which). These receptor sequences come from a woman aged 40 to 49 with acute COVID-19.

The V and J genes are TRBV27 and TRBJ1-6; D gene ambiguous. V gave up 2 bases and J gave up 7 bases, with 6 bases separating them. The CDR3 runs to 13 residues. Germline CDR1 and CDR2: MNHEY and SMNVEV (reference sequence). The CDR3 coding sequence is TGTGCCAGCAGTTTACTGGCCAATTCACCCCTCCACTTT. It codes for CASSLLANSPLHF.

This rearrangement joins TRBV12-3 or TRBV12-4 to TRBJ2-3; D ambiguous. This CDR3 is 12 amino acids long. The ends were cut back, 3 bases at V and 3 bases at J, with 4 bases in the middle. For the CDR3, the DNA is TGTGCCAGCAGTTTTAGTACAGATACGCAGTATTTT. Its protein product is CASSFSTDTQYF.

The V and J genes are TRBV7-7 and TRBJ2-2; TRBD2 matches 8 bases. With V trimmed by 2 bases and J by 0 bases, 5 bases remained unmatched. This CDR3 has 17 residues. CDR1 and CDR2 (germline): SSHAT, FNYEAQ (reference sequence). DNA of the CDR3: TGTGCCAGCAGCTTACTGCGGGGGGTGGCGAACACCGGGGAGCTGTTTTTT. Translating gives CASSLLRGVANTGELFF.

A single count supports this clone. The chain links TRBV27 to TRBJ2-2; 12 bases are a match to TRBD2. The CDR3 is made up of 16 amino acids. Germline loops: CDR1 MNHEY, CDR2 SMNVEV (reference sequence). The V gene end was trimmed by 5 bases and the J gene end by 7 bases; junction bases not matched to a gene: 8. CDR3 residues: CASSVSSGGAGGELFF. CDR3 in DNA: TGTGCCAGCAGTGTCTCTAGCGGGGGGGCAGGCGGGGAGCTGTTTTTT.

In the case of this clone: The same CDR3 can be traced to other DNA sequences in this sample. The rearrangement uses TRBV7-2 and TRBJ1-1, with D maybe TRBD1 (5 bases). The CDR3 covers 13 residues. The germline CDR1 and CDR2 sequences are SGHTA and FQGNSA. The V gene lost 2 bases and the J gene lost 5 bases, with 9 bases spanning the gap. The CDR3, as DNA: TGTGCCAGCAGCTTATTTAGGGGTACTGAAGCTTTCTTT. Translating it yields CASSLFRGTEAFF. Full variable domain (rest looked up from reference TRBV7-2 and TRBJ1-1): GAGVSQSPSNKVTEKGKDVELRCDPISGHTALYWYRQSLGQGLEFLIYFQGNSAPDKSGLPSDRFSAERTGGSVSTLTIQRTQQEDSAVYLCASSLFRGTEAFFGQGTRLTVV.

The chain links TRBV24-1 to TRBJ1-5; the D is unclear. This CDR3 spans 15 amino acids. Trimming pared 2 bases from V and 0 bases from J, leaving 7 bases between. Germline values: CDR1 KGHDR, CDR2 SFDVKD. The CDR3 coding sequence is TGTGCCACCAGTGATTCCAGGTATAGCAATCAGCCCCAGCATTTT. Translated, it gives CATSDSRYSNQPQHF.

The rearrangement uses TRBV10-3 and TRBJ2-7; 8 nucleotides match TRBD1. Per germline, CDR1 ENHRY and CDR2 SYGVKD. J gave up 0 bases and V 10 bases, and 8 bases lay outside the gene matches. The CDR3 is 14 amino acids. Written as DNA, the CDR3 is TGTGCCACCGAGACAGGGGCAGGCTCCTACGAGCAGTACGTC. This codes for CATETGAGSYEQYV.

The chain has TRBV4-1 and TRBJ1-1; 11 nucleotides line up with TRBD1. From germline, CDR1 is MGHRA and CDR2 YSYEKL. The CDR3 loop spans 15 amino acids. J was trimmed by 5 bases and V by 4 bases; bases with no gene match: 6. The DNA of the CDR3 is TGCGCCAGCAGCCTAGCGGGACAGGGGGATACTGAAGCTTTCTTT. Encoded protein: CASSLAGQGDTEAFF.

The chain recombines TRBV7-9 with TRBJ1-1, with D hard to call. Trimming stripped 5 bases from V and 1 base from J, with 8 bases between. Germline V lookup: CDR1 SEHNR, CDR2 FQNEAQ (reference sequence). CDR3 size: 13 residues. The CDR3 region has the DNA TGTGCCAGCAGCCAATTCGGGAACACTGAAGCTTTCTTT. It yields the protein CASSQFGNTEAFF.

The rearrangement joins TRBV5-1 to TRBJ1-1; no clear D gene. Per the germline V gene, CDR1 is SGHRS and CDR2 is YFSETQ. The CDR3 totals 14 residues. V gave up 0 bases and J gave up 0 bases, with 6 bases separating them. The CDR3 sequence: CASSLGQMNTEAFF. DNA of the CDR3: TGCGCCAGCAGCTTGGGACAAATGAACACTGAAGCTTTCTTT.

This chain joins TRBV19 and TRBJ1-5; D is perhaps TRBD1 (5 bases). With 9 bases removed from V and 4 bases from J, the gap between germline ends came to 19 bases. The CDR3 extends over 15 amino acids. Germline V gives CDR1 LNHDA, CDR2 SQIVND (reference sequence). CDR3 coding DNA: TGTGCCAGCAGGGCGGGGGAGTTGGGAAATCAGCCCCAGCATTTT. Translating it yields CASRAGELGNQPQHF.

The chain couples TRBV10-3 to TRBJ2-2, with 8 bases identical to TRBD2. J was trimmed by 6 bases and V by 6 bases; bases with no gene match: 6. The germline V gene encodes CDR1 ENHRY and CDR2 SYGVKD. This CDR3 has 14 residues. The CDR3, as DNA: TGTGCCATCAGACCGGGACTAGACGCCGGGGAGCTGTTTTTT. Translated, it gives CAIRPGLDAGELFF.

The chain employs TRBV30 and TRBJ1-6, with 10 bases that match TRBD1. The J segment lost 4 bases and the V segment lost 5 bases, leaving 11 bases of the junction unmatched. The germline V gene encodes CDR1 GTSNPN and CDR2 SVGIG (reference sequence). CDR3 length equals 17 residues. CDR3 DNA: TGTGCCTGGGGTCTCTCGTGGGGACAGGGGTATAATTCACCCCTCCACTTT. It translates to CAWGLSWGQGYNSPLHF.

The CDR3 protein is CASSFGQGGITEAFF. CDR3 DNA: TGTGCCAGCAGCTTCGGACAGGGGGGGATCACTGAAGCTTTCTTT. V and J are TRBV5-5 and TRBJ1-1, with TRBD1 matching 10 bases. The CDR3 sequence is 15 residues long. The ends lost 2 bases at V and 4 bases at J; junction bases unmatched: 5. CDR1 is SGHKS and CDR2 is YYEKEE in the germline V gene (reference sequence). Drawing the rest from reference TRBV5-5 and TRBJ1-1, the complete variable domain is DAGVTQSPTHLIKTRGQQVTLRCSPISGHKSVSWYQQVLGQGPQFIFQYYEKEERGRGNFPDRFSARQFPNYSSELNVNALLLGDSALYLCASSFGQGGITEAFFGQGTRLTVV.

J is TRBJ2-1 and V is TRBV7-8, with 7 bases identical to TRBD2. The CDR3 totals 15 residues. After removal of 2 bases from V and 3 bases from J, the junction contained 4 bases not matched to a gene. Looked up from germline, CDR1 is SGHVS and CDR2 is FQNEAQ. The DNA for the CDR3 is TGTGCCAGCAGCTTATGGGACTATCACTACAATGAGCAGTTCTTC. This sequence encodes CASSLWDYHYNEQFF.

CDR3 nucleotide sequence: TGTGCCAGTAGTATGAATCAGGATTCCTACGAGCAGTACGTC. As protein: CASSMNQDSYEQYV. The V call is TRBV19, the J call TRBJ2-7; D is uncertain. The germline V gene encodes CDR1 LNHDA and CDR2 SQIVND (reference sequence). V lost 3 bases and J lost 1, with 10 bases in between. The CDR3 runs to 14 residues.

V is TRBV18 and J is TRBJ1-2; TRBD1 matches 10 bases. Trimming at V came to 6 bases and at J to 3 bases, leaving 1 base not matched to a gene. This CDR3 spans 13 amino acids. Germline-derived CDR1 and CDR2 are KGHSH and LQKENI. In DNA form, the CDR3 reads TGTGCCAGCTCCGGACAGGGGGACTATGGCTACACCTTC. It translates to CASSGQGDYGYTF. The whole variable domain, filled in from reference TRBV18 and TRBJ1-2, reads NAGVMQNPRHLVRRRGQEARLRCSPMKGHSHVYWYRQLPEEGLKFMVYLQKENIIDESGMPKERFSAEFPKEGPSILRIQQVVRGDSAAYFCASSGQGDYGYTFGSGTRLTVV.

The V and J genes are TRBV3-1 (or the pseudogene TRBV3-2) and TRBJ1-2, with D possibly matching TRBD1 (6 bases). Per the germline V gene, CDR1 is LGHDT and CDR2 is YNNKEL (reference sequence). Trimming left V 3 bases short and J 2 bases short, with 7 bases between. CDR3 size: 13 residues. The CDR3 loop reads CASSHTGNYGYTF. The DNA for the CDR3 is TGTGCCAGCAGCCATACAGGGAACTATGGCTACACCTTC.

The chain uses TRBV7-9 and TRBJ1-5; TRBD1 is a possible D gene (6 bases). CDR1 is SEHNR, CDR2 FQNEAQ, per germline (reference sequence). The CDR3 is 19 residues long. V was cut by 1 base and J by 2 bases, with 21 bases left in between. This CDR3 is CASSLVMDSPPSGNQPQHF. CDR3 DNA: TGTGCCAGCAGCTTAGTTATGGACAGTCCACCGAGTGGCAATCAGCCCCAGCATTTT.

The chain carries TRBV21-1 and TRBJ1-1. TRBV21-1 is noted as a pseudogene. This CDR3 spans 15 amino acids. The CDR3 here is CASSKVKALNTEAFF. The CDR3 nucleotides read TGTGCCAGCAGCAAAGTAAAAGCCCTGAACACTGAAGCTTTCTTT.

The rearrangement joins TRBV7-9 to TRBJ2-7, with 8 bases aligning to TRBD2. Trimming took 5 bases from V and 3 from J; bases not matched to a gene: 18. This CDR3 spans 18 amino acids. Germline lookup yields CDR1 SEHNR and CDR2 FQNEAQ (reference sequence). DNA for the CDR3: TGTGCCAGCAGCCCTGACAGCCGTGGGCGGGGGGATATCTACGAGCAGTACTTC. Translated: CASSPDSRGRGDIYEQYF.